The clone carrying this TCR beta chain was counted only a few times. Antigen specificity is unknown. Barcoded TCR alpha and TCR beta cDNA libraries with UMIs came from 5'RACE using constant-segment primers. TCRdb ran MiXCR on the 5' RACE reads and lists one entry per CDR3 protein. The sample consists of about 400,000 distinct CDR3 sequences, about 22% of them appearing once. This CDR3 comprises 12 residues. From germline, CDR1 is SGHRS and CDR2 YFSETQ. Trimming took 0 bases from V and 9 from J, leaving 10 bases between them. The data stem from a study of T-cell memory formation after mild COVID-19. Study-level findings and limits: The finding that pre-infection memory included some responding clones suggested that cross-reactive memory joined. While clones contracting from day 15 to 85 were balanced between CD4 and CD8, later expanders leaned CD4+. Among contracting clones, CD4+ were mainly CM/EM and CD8+ enriched in EMRA.

This clonotype was obtained from an adult woman who had mild COVID-19 (a few samples of this study predate the infection). Cell type and time point are not known. The chain recombines TRBV5-1 with TRBJ2-7; either TRBD1 or TRBD2 may fit D (5 bases each). The specimen was PBMCs or a T cell subset sorted from them (not recorded which). The CDR3 region has the DNA TGCGCCAGCAGCTTGGTCGGGGCTACGCAGTACTTC. As protein: CASSLVGATQYF.